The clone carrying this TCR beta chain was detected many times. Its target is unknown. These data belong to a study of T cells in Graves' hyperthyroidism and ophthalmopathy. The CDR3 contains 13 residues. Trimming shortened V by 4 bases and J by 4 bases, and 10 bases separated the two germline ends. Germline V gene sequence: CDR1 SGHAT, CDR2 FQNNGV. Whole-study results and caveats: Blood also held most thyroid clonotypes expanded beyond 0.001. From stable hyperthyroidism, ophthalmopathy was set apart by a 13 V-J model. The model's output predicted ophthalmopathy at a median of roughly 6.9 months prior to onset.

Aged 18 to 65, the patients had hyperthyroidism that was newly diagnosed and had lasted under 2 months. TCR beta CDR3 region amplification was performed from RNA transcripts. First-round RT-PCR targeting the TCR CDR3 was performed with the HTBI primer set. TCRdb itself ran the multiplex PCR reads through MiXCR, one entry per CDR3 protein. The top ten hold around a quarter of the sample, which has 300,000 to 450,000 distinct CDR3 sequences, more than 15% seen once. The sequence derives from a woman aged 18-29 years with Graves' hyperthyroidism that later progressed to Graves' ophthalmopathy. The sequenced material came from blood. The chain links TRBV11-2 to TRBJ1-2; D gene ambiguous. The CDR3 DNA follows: TGTGCCAGCAGCTCCGACGGGATCTATGGCTACACCTTC. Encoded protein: CASSSDGIYGYTF. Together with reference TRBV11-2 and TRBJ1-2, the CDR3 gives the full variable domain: EAGVAQSPRYKIIEKRQSVAFWCNPISGHATLYWYQQILGQGPKLLIQFQNNGVVDDSQLPKDRFSAERLKGVDSTLKIQPAKLEDSAVYLCASSSDGIYGYTFGSGTRLTVV.